This passage covers 17 T cell receptor beta chains from one sample sequenced in a study of shared clonotypes between healthy human individuals. The protocol was immunoSEQ multiplex PCR, while the TCRdb copy is restricted to in-frame clones and leaves out a portion. The table includes about 640,000 clones, roughly 78% detected once. Sequenced: memory CD4+ T cells sorted from blood. The subset is: CD45RA-negative fraction. The source is a woman in her twenties or thirties in good health.

The J gene is TRBJ2-2, the V gene TRBV7-7, with D perhaps given as TRBD1 or TRBD2 (6 bases each). CDR1 and CDR2 (germline): SSHAT, FNYEAQ (reference sequence). This CDR3 has 14 amino acids. V gave up 3 bases and J gave up 7 bases, with 12 bases separating them. The CDR3 here is CASSFRLGGGELFF. CDR3 nucleotides: TGTGCCAGCAGCTTCCGACTAGGGGGCGGGGAGCTGTTTTTT.

The chain uses TRBV11-3 and TRBJ2-1; perhaps TRBD1 as D (7 bases). There are 14 residues in the CDR3. V was pared by 0 bases and J by 9 bases, with 12 bases between. Germline V gives CDR1 SGHNT, CDR2 YENEEA. CDR3 residues: CASSLDGRGVEQFF. CDR3 DNA sequence: TGTGCCAGCAGCTTAGATGGCAGGGGGGTTGAGCAGTTCTTC.

A few counts support this clone. The rearrangement uses TRBV5-8 and TRBJ2-1, with 9 positions matching TRBD1. This CDR3 has 16 amino acids. The ends lost 1 base at V and 3 bases at J; junction bases unmatched: 5. Germline values: CDR1 SGHTS, CDR2 YDEGEE. CDR3 nucleotides: TGTGCCAGCAGCTTGTCCGGGACAGGGATCTACAATGAGCAGTTCTTC. Encoded protein: CASSLSGTGIYNEQFF.

This clone was counted between two and nine times. The genes are TRBV7-8 and TRBJ2-3; TRBD1 or TRBD2 may be the D gene (5 bases each). V was trimmed by 5 bases and J by 1 base, leaving 13 bases between them. The CDR3 length is 15 residues. In germline, CDR1 is SGHVS, CDR2 FQNEAQ. CDR3 loop: CASSQGAIRTDTQYF. CDR3 nucleotide sequence: TGTGCCAGCAGCCAGGGAGCCATACGCACAGATACGCAGTATTTT.

As for this clone: This sample includes further DNA sequences coding for the same CDR3. The chain is built from TRBV28 and TRBJ1-2; D is possibly TRBD1 (5 bases). The germline V and J ends were trimmed by 9 bases and 5 bases, with 16 bases remaining between them. This CDR3 contains 13 residues. Looked up from germline, CDR1 is MDHEN and CDR2 is SYDVKM. The CDR3 DNA sequence: TGTGCCAGTACTCCCGGGACCGCTTATGGCTACACCTTC. It translates to CASTPGTAYGYTF.

The V call is TRBV15, the J call TRBJ1-5; 9 nucleotides agree with TRBD1. With 0 bases clipped from V and 6 bases from J, the junction kept 6 bases outside the gene matches. CDR3 length: 16 residues. CDR1 is LNHNV and CDR2 is YYDKDF in the germline V gene (reference sequence). The CDR3 nucleotides read TGTGCCACCAGCAGAGAGGGACAGGGTTTGAGTCAGCCCCAGCATTTT. It is translated as CATSREGQGLSQPQHF.

For the CDR3, the DNA is TGTGCCAGCAGGCGGGACAGGGGGGCCTACGAGCAGTACTTC. This encodes CASRRDRGAYEQYF. The V call is TRBV6-6, the J call TRBJ2-7; 11 nucleotides agree with TRBD1. The J segment lost 2 bases and the V segment lost 6 bases, leaving 3 bases of the junction unmatched. Germline CDR1 is MNHNY and CDR2 is SVGAGI (reference sequence). The CDR3 has 14 residues.

This clone turned up a few times. J is TRBJ2-1 and V is TRBV5-1; D gene unclear. This CDR3 is 14 amino acids long. The V gene's germline CDR1 is SGHRS and CDR2 YFSETQ. V was cut by 6 bases and J by 1 base, with 11 bases left in between. CDR3 region: CASIPDESYNEQFF. For the CDR3, the DNA is TGCGCCAGCATTCCGGACGAGTCCTACAATGAGCAGTTCTTC.

V usage is TRBV6-6 and J usage is TRBJ2-7; no clear D. The germline V gene has CDR1 MNHNY and CDR2 SVGAGI (reference sequence). V gave up 6 bases and J gave up 3 bases, with 15 bases separating them. The CDR3 is 14 residues long. CDR3 sequence (DNA): TGTGCCAGCAGCTCCGATGGGGTTATCTACGAGCAGTACTTC. Translated, it gives CASSSDGVIYEQYF.

The gene calls are TRBV5-1 and TRBJ1-1; D unresolved. Between the trimmed V and J ends, which lost 1 base and 8 bases, there was a span of 9 bases. CDR3 length: 12 amino acids. CDR1 is SGHRS, CDR2 YFSETQ, per germline. CDR3 residues: CASSLQGSEAFF. In DNA form, the CDR3 reads TGCGCCAGCAGCTTGCAAGGGTCCGAAGCTTTCTTT.

This clone has a single count. This chain joins TRBV5-1 and TRBJ2-5; 9 bases are a match to TRBD2. The CDR3 has 15 residues. V was clipped by 10 bases and J by 5 bases; unmatched bases: 15. Germline assignment: CDR1 SGHRS and CDR2 YFSETQ. Here the CDR3 DNA reads TGCGCCTCGTCCCGGGCTAGCGGGGCGGGGGAGACCCAGTACTTC. This sequence encodes CASSRASGAGETQYF.

The chain carries TRBV30 and TRBJ2-5; TRBD1 agrees at 11 bases. Germline V lookup: CDR1 GTSNPN, CDR2 SVGIG (reference sequence). Unmatched junction bases numbered 5, after V lost 1 base and J lost 4 bases. This CDR3 spans 15 amino acids. CDR3 region: CAWSGRDRGGETQYF. As DNA, the CDR3 is TGTGCCTGGAGTGGCCGGGACAGGGGGGGAGAGACCCAGTACTTC. The whole variable domain, remainder taken from reference TRBV30 and TRBJ2-5, is SQTIHQWPATLVQPVGSPLSLECTVEGTSNPNLYWYRQAAGRGLQLLFYSVGIGQISSEVPQNLSASRPQDRQFILSSKKLLLSDSGFYLCAWSGRDRGGETQYFGPGTRLLVL.

The rearrangement uses TRBV18 and TRBJ2-3; the D gene could be TRBD1 or TRBD2 (5 bases each). The germline V gene has CDR1 KGHSH and CDR2 LQKENI. This CDR3 spans 17 amino acids. Trimming pared 0 bases from V and 4 bases from J, leaving 17 bases between. DNA for the CDR3: TGTGCCAGCTCACCACCGGGCAGAGGGGTAGCACCAGATACGCAGTATTTT. The encoded protein is CASSPPGRGVAPDTQYF. Together with reference TRBV18 and TRBJ2-3, the CDR3 gives the full variable domain: NAGVMQNPRHLVRRRGQEARLRCSPMKGHSHVYWYRQLPEEGLKFMVYLQKENIIDESGMPKERFSAEFPKEGPSILRIQQVVRGDSAAYFCASSPPGRGVAPDTQYFGPGTRLTVL.

This chain uses TRBV11-2 with TRBJ1-3; D is ambiguous. The CDR3 loop spans 16 amino acids. Deletions cut 4 bases from V and 4 bases from J, with 17 bases between. CDR1 SGHAT and CDR2 FQNNGV come from the germline V gene. The CDR3 DNA reads as TGTGCCAGCAGCTCGGTCAAGGGAAGGAGGGGAAACACCATATATTTT. It yields the protein CASSSVKGRRGNTIYF.

The V call is TRBV11-1, the J call TRBJ2-7; a possible D gene is TRBD1 (5 bases). The V gene's germline CDR1 is SGHAT and CDR2 FQDESV (reference sequence). CDR3 size: 16 residues. The V gene lost 1 base and the J gene lost 4 bases, with 17 bases spanning the gap. CDR3 nucleotides: TGTGCCAGCAGCTTAGGTACAGGCCGCGGTATATACGAGCAGTACTTC. Its protein product is CASSLGTGRGIYEQYF.

The rearrangement links TRBV15 to TRBJ2-5; 8 bases map to TRBD1. Trimming took 8 bases from V and 6 from J; bases not matched to a gene: 14. CDR1 LNHNV and CDR2 YYDKDF come from the germline V gene (reference sequence). This CDR3 has 15 amino acids. CDR3 in DNA: TGTGCCACCCAGGACAGGGTCGGGGTGGAAAAGACCCAGTACTTC. Protein: CATQDRVGVEKTQYF. Full variable domain (rest looked up from reference TRBV15 and TRBJ2-5): DAMVIQNPRYQVTQFGKPVTLSCSQTLNHNVMYWYQQKSSQAPKLLFHYYDKDFNNEADTPDNFQSRRPNTSFCFLDIRSPGLGDTAMYLCATQDRVGVEKTQYFGPGTRLLVL.

The CDR3 DNA sequence: TGTGCCAGCCGGGGACAGCCGGGCATAAGAGGGACAGCTTTCTTT. This translates into CASRGQPGIRGTAFF. The chain is built from TRBV2 and TRBJ1-1, with 7 bases lining up with TRBD1. Germline V gene data show CDR1 as SNHLY and CDR2 as FYNNEI. This CDR3 region has 15 residues. The V segment lost 8 bases and the J segment 10 bases; nucleotides outside the gene matches: 19.